This is a list of T cell receptor beta chains from one sample in a study of T cells in Graves' hyperthyroidism and ophthalmopathy. Each CDR3 protein is one row after TCRdb ran MiXCR on the multiplex PCR reads. The data show about 400,000 distinct CDR3 sequences, with around 15% seen just once and around 28% held by the top ten. Source material: blood. These receptors originate from a man aged 50 or older with Graves' ophthalmopathy. Each CDR3 is given with its conserved first and last residue. The D gene is left open where the match is weak. Size is omitted from some rows. Given values are once, few, many or a class for expanded clones.

v_gene	j_gene	abundance	d_gene	CDR3aa	CDR3nt
TRBV7-2	TRBJ2-3	many	TRBD2	CASSLRREVDTQYF	TGTGCCAGCAGCTTACGGCGGGAGGTTGATACGCAGTATTTT
TRBV19	TRBJ1-4	once	TRBD1	CASSPSLTTGEEKLFF	TGTGCCAGTAGCCCAAGCCTGACGACAGGGGAGGAAAAACTGTTTTTT
TRBV27	TRBJ1-2	many	TRBD1	CASSRDRVGYGYTF	TGTGCCAGCAGCCGAGACAGGGTGGGCTATGGCTACACCTTC
TRBV6-5	TRBJ2-7	many	-	CASSYSQGKAYEQYF	TGTGCCAGCAGTTACTCGCAGGGAAAAGCCTACGAGCAGTACTTC
TRBV18	TRBJ1-1	-	-	CASSPGVGDTEAFF	TGTGCCAGCTCACCAGGTGTGGGGGACACTGAAGCTTTCTTT
TRBV12-3/TRBV12-4	TRBJ2-1	-	-	CASSFLGGMFF	TGTGCCAGCAGTTTCCTAGGGGGTATGTTCTTC
TRBV15	TRBJ2-7	-	TRBD2	CATSRDSAGTSGPYNEQYF	TGTGCCACCAGCAGAGATTCAGCCGGGACTAGCGGACCTTACAATGAGCAGTACTTC
TRBV27	TRBJ2-7	-	-	CASRCPPGHLPYEQYF	TGTGCCAGCAGGTGCCCTCCGGGACACTTACCCTACGAGCAGTACTTC
TRBV7-9	TRBJ1-4	many	TRBD1	CASSPLRTGGRGEKLFF	TGTGCCAGCAGCCCCTTACGGACAGGGGGCCGAGGTGAAAAACTGTTTTTT
TRBV11-2	TRBJ2-7	many	TRBD2	CASSLSSGSREQYF	TGTGCCAGCAGCTTGTCTAGCGGGAGTCGTGAGCAGTACTTC
TRBV7-2	TRBJ2-1	many	TRBD2	CASSFGLAGNEQFF	TGTGCCAGCAGCTTTGGACTAGCCGGGAATGAGCAGTTCTTC
TRBV12-3/TRBV12-4	TRBJ2-3	many	TRBD2	CASSSTTSGSTDTQYF	TGTGCCAGCAGTTCCACGACTAGCGGGAGTACAGATACGCAGTATTTT
TRBV20-1	TRBJ2-2	few	-	CSARSSGNTGELFF	TGCAGTGCTAGATCCAGCGGGAACACCGGGGAGCTGTTTTTT
TRBV20-1	TRBJ2-1	-	-	CSATSQSSYSEQFF	TGCAGTGCTACCAGCCAGAGCTCCTACAGTGAGCAGTTCTTC
TRBV6-1	TRBJ2-7	-	TRBD2	CASSERTSGISIGYPYEQYF	TGTGCCAGCAGCGAGAGGACTAGCGGGATATCGATTGGTTACCCCTACGAGCAGTACTTC
TRBV27	TRBJ2-5	-	TRBD2	CVSSLGVGREETQYF	TGTGTCAGCAGTCTAGGGGTCGGGAGGGAGGAGACCCAGTACTTC
TRBV5-1	TRBJ2-3	many	TRBD2	CATRTSGTADTQYF	TGCGCCACGAGGACTAGCGGGACCGCAGATACGCAGTATTTT
TRBV28	TRBJ2-5	many	TRBD1	CASSLEGGQFDETQYF	TGTGCCAGCAGTTTAGAAGGGGGCCAGTTCGACGAGACCCAGTACTTC
TRBV7-8	TRBJ2-5	many	-	CASSFLGGRETQYF	TGTGCCAGCAGCTTCCTCGGGGGGCGAGAGACCCAGTACTTC
TRBV6-1	TRBJ2-7	few	TRBD2	CASSPRGGGSSYEQYF	TGTGCCAGCAGTCCCCGGGGGGGCGGGAGCTCCTACGAGCAGTACTTC
TRBV19	TRBJ2-7	-	TRBD1	CASSETGQGRYEQYF	TGTGCCAGTAGCGAGACGGGACAGGGAAGGTACGAGCAGTACTTC
TRBV13	TRBJ2-1	many	-	CASSGIRVPSNEQFF	TGTGCCAGCAGCGGGATTAGAGTCCCCTCCAATGAGCAGTTCTTC
TRBV6-1	TRBJ2-7	-	-	CASSDPAVGVYEQYF	TGTGCCAGCAGTGATCCCGCAGTTGGGGTCTACGAGCAGTACTTC
TRBV14	TRBJ1-4	-	-	CASSQGGHREKLFF	TGTGCCAGCAGCCAAGGGGGGCACAGGGAAAAACTGTTTTTT
TRBV2	TRBJ2-3	many	TRBD2	CASIYGRAPDTQYF	TGTGCCAGCATTTATGGGAGGGCCCCAGATACGCAGTATTTT
TRBV20-1	TRBJ2-1	many	-	CSARNLARHLRSYNEQFF	TGCAGTGCTAGAAATCTAGCGAGACACCTTCGCTCCTACAATGAGCAGTTCTTC
TRBV5-1	TRBJ2-7	many	-	CASSSSTTRPREQYF	TGCGCCAGCAGCTCCAGTACGACGAGACCCCGCGAGCAGTACTTC
TRBV28	TRBJ2-3	many	-	CASRPDRSSTDTQYF	TGTGCCAGCCGGCCGGACAGATCTAGCACAGATACGCAGTATTTT
TRBV7-9	TRBJ1-3	-	TRBD1	CASSLGQGNTIYF	TGTGCCAGCAGCCTTGGACAGGGTAACACCATATATTTT
TRBV28	TRBJ1-2	few	-	CASSSGTATNYGYTF	TGTGCCAGCAGCAGCGGGACGGCTACTAACTATGGCTACACCTTC
TRBV19	TRBJ1-5	many	-	CASSISLSQPQHF	TGTGCCAGTAGTATAAGTCTATCTCAGCCCCAGCATTTT
TRBV20-1	TRBJ2-2	-	TRBD1	CSALQNDRDRGFTGELFF	TGCAGTGCTCTCCAAAACGACCGGGACAGGGGATTCACCGGGGAGCTGTTTTTT
TRBV27	TRBJ1-1	many	-	CASSITQGYTEAFF	TGTGCCAGCAGTATAACACAGGGTTATACTGAAGCTTTCTTT
TRBV7-8	TRBJ2-1	many	TRBD2	CASSLARLAGVRNEQFF	TGTGCCAGCAGCTTAGCTCGACTAGCGGGGGTACGGAATGAGCAGTTCTTC
TRBV6-4	TRBJ2-5	-	TRBD1	CASSANRGQGETQYF	TGTGCCAGCAGTGCTAACAGGGGGCAGGGAGAGACCCAGTACTTC
TRBV27	TRBJ1-1	many	TRBD1	CASSEQGQGTEAFF	TGTGCCAGCAGTGAGCAGGGACAGGGGACTGAAGCTTTCTTT
TRBV27	TRBJ1-1	many	-	CASSLEGVNTEAFF	TGTGCCAGCAGTTTAGAGGGGGTGAACACTGAAGCTTTCTTT
TRBV27	TRBJ2-1	many	-	CASTLVAGRYNEQFF	TGTGCCAGCACCTTAGTGGCGGGTAGATACAATGAGCAGTTCTTC
TRBV19	TRBJ2-5	-	-	CASTPRGQETQYF	TGTGCCAGTACCCCCAGGGGACAAGAGACCCAGTACTTC
TRBV5-5	TRBJ2-5	many	-	CASLGGQETQYF	TGTGCCAGCCTCGGTGGCCAAGAGACCCAGTACTTC
TRBV12-3/TRBV12-4	TRBJ2-2	many	-	CASRGTVGWVTNTGELFF	TGTGCCAGCAGGGGGACTGTCGGTTGGGTTACGAACACCGGGGAGCTGTTTTTT
TRBV28	TRBJ2-2	once	TRBD2	CASSLGLAGVLTGELFF	TGTGCCAGCAGTTTAGGATTAGCGGGAGTTCTCACCGGGGAGCTGTTTTTT
TRBV3-1	TRBJ2-1	many	-	CASSHIIGFISYNEQFF	TGTGCCAGCAGCCACATAATAGGGTTTATCTCCTACAATGAGCAGTTCTTC
TRBV29-1	TRBJ1-1	few	TRBD1	CSVRKGQGNTEAFF	TGCAGCGTTCGGAAGGGACAGGGAAACACTGAAGCTTTCTTT
TRBV10-3	TRBJ1-1	-	TRBD1	CAISESGQLNTEAFF	TGTGCCATCAGTGAGTCGGGACAGCTGAACACTGAAGCTTTCTTT
TRBV30	TRBJ1-1	few	TRBD1	CAWNQGGNTEAFF	TGTGCCTGGAACCAGGGGGGGAACACTGAAGCTTTCTTT
TRBV29-1	TRBJ2-1	many	TRBD2	CSARSGRGYNEQFF	TGCAGCGCCAGAAGCGGGAGGGGTTACAATGAGCAGTTCTTC
TRBV7-8	TRBJ2-3	many	-	CASSPRPIADTQYF	TGTGCCAGCAGTCCCCGTCCCATCGCAGATACGCAGTATTTT
TRBV10-3	TRBJ2-7	many	TRBD2	CAISVSALSTSGYEQYF	TGTGCCATCAGTGTGTCGGCGCTAAGCACTAGCGGCTACGAGCAGTACTTC
TRBV19	TRBJ1-5	few	-	CASSIEGNDQPQHF	TGTGCCAGTAGTATTGAGGGGAATGATCAGCCCCAGCATTTT